This T cell receptor beta chain is from a study of T cells in Graves' hyperthyroidism and ophthalmopathy. Across the study: At the time of initial diagnosis and before any treatment, peripheral blood was collected.

This clonotype was detected many times. This CDR3 contains 16 residues. The germline V gene has CDR1 MDHEN and CDR2 SYDVKM. The trim removed 5 bases at V and 5 bases at J, leaving 9 bases unmatched. Amplified regions were TCR beta CDR3 sequences from RNA transcripts. Carried out on the TCR CDR3, a first-round RT-PCR used the HTBI primer set. TCRdb re-called the multiplex PCR reads through MiXCR, storing one row per CDR3 protein. The sample holds approximately 270,000 distinct CDR3 sequences, about 14% seen once. The chain has TRBV28 and TRBJ2-5; 12 positions match TRBD2. What was sequenced was blood. The receptor was isolated from a middle-aged woman with Graves' hyperthyroidism that later progressed to Graves' ophthalmopathy. The CDR3 sequence: CASSHLAGGPSETQYF. The CDR3 bases are TGTGCCAGCAGTCACCTAGCGGGAGGGCCCTCTGAGACCCAGTACTTC.